What follows describes a single T cell receptor (beta chain). This sample was included in a study of blood T cells in healthy people across ages. Turning to the study itself: The capture of about one barcoded beta molecule per two T cells was achieved by template switching.

A second PCR, run for about 7 to 11 cycles, used a sample-barcoded 5' primer plus a J-beta primer mix. Every cDNA molecule carried a tag from a template-switch adaptor bearing 12 random nucleotides. TCRdb reprocessed the 5' RACE reads via MiXCR and lists one record per CDR3 protein. This table holds roughly 700,000 distinct CDR3 sequences, about 52% found once. Germline V gene data show CDR1 as SGHRS and CDR2 as YFSETQ. The germline V and J ends were trimmed by 0 bases and 5 bases, with 10 bases remaining between them. This CDR3 has 14 residues. Healthy Caucasians from Russia aged 6 to 90 served as donors. Every sample yielded at least 6.5 million isolated PBMCs.

The sample consisted of blood. The source of this sequence is an older woman in good health. V gene TRBV5-1 combines with J gene TRBJ2-3, with D tentatively TRBD2 (6 bases). DNA for the CDR3: TGCGCCAGCAGCTTGGCCGTGGGGGGAGATACGCAGTATTTT. Its protein is CASSLAVGGDTQYF.